This TCR beta chain is from a study of shared clonotypes between healthy human individuals. Study details: Each donor contributed plates that comprised three CD4 naive, three CD4 memory, two CD8 naive and one CD8 memory.

Study-wide points: About 5% of naive CD4 clonotypes were shared across four donors. Larger estimated richness was generally seen in naive subsets than in memory subsets.

As defined, naive CD8 cells were CD45RO-negative and positively selected for CCR7, with terminally differentiated effector memory CD45RA+ cells excluded. Per the original data handling: ImmunoSEQ junction-only sequences lacked quality scores, so their filtering differed. TCRdb keeps only in-frame clones here, not all; method: immunoSEQ multiplex PCR. From that table come the V and J calls and clone size; the DNA was used to work out D and trimming. Of more than 550,000 clones in the sample, around 90% were seen once. This CDR3 has 16 residues. The J segment lost 6 bases and the V segment lost 4 bases, leaving 9 bases of the junction unmatched. CDR1 and CDR2 from the germline V gene are LNHDA and SQIVND (reference sequence). In its sample, this clone was seen once. Its antigen is currently unknown.

The chain has TRBV19 and TRBJ1-5; 10 nucleotides align to TRBD1. Sequencing input: naive CD8+ T cells sorted from blood. The sequence was obtained from a man younger than 45 in good health. CDR3 residues: CASSNTGTGVSQPQHF. In DNA form, the CDR3 reads TGTGCCAGTAGTAACACCGGGACAGGGGTAAGTCAGCCCCAGCATTTT.